This record concerns one TCR beta chain sequence. With V trimmed by 4 bases and J by 5 bases, 9 bases remained unmatched. Looked up from germline, CDR1 is SNHLY and CDR2 is FYNNEI. There are 16 residues in the CDR3. The sample comes from a study of CD8+ T cells in alopecia areata. TCR sequencing used cDNA made by reverse transcription of extracted RNA. Repertoires were generated with immunoSEQ multiplex PCR, while TCRdb's copy carries only in-frame clones and drops some. The sample records roughly 250,000 clones, less than 80% being singletons. This chain joins TRBV2 and TRBJ2-1, with TRBD1 matching over 9 bases. The receptor was isolated from a human donor with alopecia areata. Sample: CD4+ T cells sorted from blood, taken at week 0. The CDR3 loop reads CASSGSRWTGDNEQFF. The CDR3, as DNA: TGTGCCAGCAGTGGCTCCCGGTGGACAGGGGACAATGAGCAGTTCTTC.